One sample yielded the 24 T cell receptor beta chains listed below, sequenced in a study of CD8 T cells in ankylosing spondylitis. TCRdb reprocessed the 5' RACE reads via MiXCR and lists one record per CDR3 protein. The sample holds around 150,000 distinct CDR3 sequences, more than 9% seen once. Sequenced: blood, either unsorted or a sorted T cell fraction (not recorded which). The receptors here all came from a male donor with ankylosing spondylitis or in good health (not recorded which).

This chain joins TRBV2 and TRBJ2-1; D is perhaps TRBD2 (7 bases). In germline, CDR1 is SNHLY, CDR2 FYNNEI. The CDR3 has 15 residues. The V end was cut by 6 bases, the J end by 6 bases, with 18 bases between. Written as DNA, the CDR3 is TGTGCCAGCAGGGGGTATGGAGGGGGGGTCAATGAGCAGTTCTTC. Translating it yields CASRGYGGGVNEQFF.

The gene calls are TRBV20-1 and TRBJ1-5, with 7 bases matching TRBD1. V was clipped by 0 bases and J by 2 bases; unmatched bases: 7. The V gene's germline CDR1 is DFQATT and CDR2 SNEGSKA (reference sequence). CDR3 length equals 16 residues. Here the CDR3 DNA reads TGCAGTGCTAGAGATCCAGGGGGGATTCGCAATCAGCCCCAGCATTTT. Encoded protein: CSARDPGGIRNQPQHF.

In regard to this clonotype: Mismatch with germline at one junction end may stem from a read error. The chain joins TRBV10-3 to TRBJ2-2, with D perhaps matching TRBD2 (7 bases). Germline lookup yields CDR1 ENHRY and CDR2 SYGVKD. The CDR3 is 16 residues long. CDR3 sequence (DNA): TGTGCCATCAGTGAGCCGGAACAGGGTGACAGCGGGGAGCTGTCTTTT. It specifies CAISEPEQGDSGELSF.

This clonotype was counted a few times. The V call is TRBV12-3 or TRBV12-4, the J call TRBJ2-1; 8 nucleotides line up with TRBD1. The CDR3 consists of 15 residues. The V and J ends lost 5 bases and 5 bases, in that order; junction bases with no gene match: 8. For the CDR3, the DNA is TGTGCCAGCAGTCCTCGGGACAGGACCGACAATGAGCAGTTCTTC. Translated: CASSPRDRTDNEQFF.

This clonotype appeared many times. This rearrangement joins TRBV7-8 to TRBJ2-7; perhaps TRBD1 as D (6 bases). This CDR3 is 14 amino acids long. Germline CDR1 SGHVS, CDR2 FQNEAQ. Trimming shortened V by 5 bases and J by 2 bases, and 13 bases separated the two germline ends. CDR3: CASSRTVYPYEQYF. CDR3 DNA sequence: TGTGCCAGCAGCAGGACAGTCTATCCCTACGAGCAGTACTTC. Full variable domain (rest looked up from reference TRBV7-8 and TRBJ2-7): GAGVSQSPRYKVAKRGQDVALRCDPISGHVSLFWYQQALGQGPEFLTYFQNEAQLDKSGLPSDRFFAERPEGSVSTLKIQRTQQEDSAVYLCASSRTVYPYEQYFGPGTRLTVT.

This clonotype was observed at least ten times. V is TRBV12-3 or TRBV12-4 and J is TRBJ2-7; 8 nucleotides agree with TRBD1. V shed 3 bases and J 5 bases; nucleotides not matched to a gene: 9. There are 15 residues in the CDR3. CDR3 coding DNA: TGTGCCAGCAGTTTTTACAGGGGGTTGGGGGACGAGCAGTACTTC. Amino acid sequence: CASSFYRGLGDEQYF.

In this sample, this clonotype turned up many times. This sequence joins TRBV6-1 and TRBJ2-7; 9 bases match TRBD2. This CDR3 has 15 amino acids. Unmatched junction bases numbered 9, after V lost 6 bases and J lost 3 bases. Germline CDR1 is MNHNS and CDR2 is SASEGT. In DNA form, the CDR3 reads TGTGCCAGCAGCTCTCCCAGCGGGGGGCTCTACGAGCAGTACTTC. It is translated as CASSSPSGGLYEQYF.

The V call is TRBV6-5, the J call TRBJ2-7, with D possibly called TRBD1 or TRBD2 (5 bases each). Trimming shortened V by 0 bases and J by 2 bases, and 11 bases separated the two germline ends. Germline V lookup: CDR1 MNHEY, CDR2 SVGAGI. CDR3 length: 15 residues. The CDR3 coding sequence is TGTGCCAGCAGTTACTCAGCCAGGGACCCCTACGAGCAGTACTTC. As protein: CASSYSARDPYEQYF.

In this sample, this clonotype turned up many times. The chain has TRBV9 and TRBJ2-1; 12 bases are a match to TRBD2. The CDR3 contains 16 residues. CDR1 is SGDLS and CDR2 is YYNGEE in the germline V gene. V shed 2 bases and J 7 bases; nucleotides not matched to a gene: 7. In DNA form, the CDR3 reads TGTGCCAGCAGCGTCTCCCTAGCGGGGGGGCGGAATGAGCAGTTCTTC. This translates into CASSVSLAGGRNEQFF.

The table lists this clonotype with many counts. The genes are TRBV25-1 and TRBJ2-1; D is tentatively TRBD1 or TRBD2 (6 bases each). The CDR3 is 18 amino acids. The V gene lost 4 bases and the J gene lost 2 bases, with 21 bases spanning the gap. The germline CDR1 and CDR2 sequences are MGHDK and SYGVNS. The CDR3 protein is CASSVSGVSGGTYNEQFF. For the CDR3, the DNA is TGTGCCAGCAGTGTGTCGGGAGTCTCTGGGGGCACCTACAATGAGCAGTTCTTC. The whole variable domain, remainder taken from reference TRBV25-1 and TRBJ2-1, is EADIYQTPRYLVIGTGKKITLECSQTMGHDKMYWYQQDPGMELHLIHYSYGVNSTEKGDLSSESTVSRIRTEHFPLTLESARPSHTSQYLCASSVSGVSGGTYNEQFFGPGTRLTVL.

This clonotype has at least ten counts. The rearrangement uses TRBV9 and TRBJ2-7; the D is unclear. There are 13 residues in the CDR3. Germline-derived CDR1 and CDR2 are SGDLS and YYNGEE. Deletions cut 0 bases from V and 3 bases from J, with 7 bases between. The CDR3 nucleotides read TGTGCCAGCAGCGTAGGTGAGGTCTACGAGCAGTACTTC. This codes for CASSVGEVYEQYF.

The rearrangement joins TRBV4-1 to TRBJ1-2, with D uncertain. The V end was cut by 1 base, the J end by 3 bases, with 12 bases between. Germline V gives CDR1 MGHRA, CDR2 YSYEKL. CDR3 length: 15 amino acids. CDR3 coding DNA: TGCGCCAGCAGCCAAGGCTGGGGATTGGACTATGGCTACACCTTC. Protein: CASSQGWGLDYGYTF.

V gene TRBV7-9 combines with J gene TRBJ2-5; 12 nucleotides agree with TRBD1. This CDR3 comprises 15 residues. Trimming at V came to 2 bases and at J to 5 bases, leaving 3 bases not matched to a gene. Germline CDR1 reads SEHNR; CDR2 reads FQNEAQ (reference sequence). The CDR3 bases are TGTGCCAGCAGCTTAAGGGACAGGGGGCATGAGACCCAGTACTTC. Encoded protein: CASSLRDRGHETQYF. The entire variable domain, with the rest obtained from reference TRBV7-9 and TRBJ2-5, is as follows: DTGVSQNPRHKITKRGQNVTFRCDPISEHNRLYWYRQTLGQGPEFLTYFQNEAQLEKSRLLSDRFSAERPKGSFSTLEIQRTEQGDSAMYLCASSLRDRGHETQYFGPGTRLLVL.

The chain has TRBV12-5 and TRBJ2-7; 7 bases fit TRBD1. The CDR3 sequence is 14 residues long. J lost 5 bases, V lost 8 bases, and 12 bases had no gene match. Per germline, CDR1 LGHNT and CDR2 FRNRAP. CDR3 nucleotide sequence: TGTGCTAGTACCCTTGACAGGGTGAGCAACGAGCAGTACTTC. Translation: CASTLDRVSNEQYF.

This clonotype has a count of ten or more. The V gene is TRBV15, the J gene TRBJ2-5; D is uncertain. The CDR3 has 14 residues. The germline V and J ends were trimmed by 7 bases and 0 bases, with 12 bases remaining between them. Per the germline V gene, CDR1 is LNHNV and CDR2 is YYDKDF (reference sequence). The CDR3 sequence: CATTLATNQETQYF. The CDR3 region has the DNA TGTGCCACCACACTGGCGACCAACCAAGAGACCCAGTACTTC. The variable domain in full, completed from reference TRBV15 and TRBJ2-5, reads DAMVIQNPRYQVTQFGKPVTLSCSQTLNHNVMYWYQQKSSQAPKLLFHYYDKDFNNEADTPDNFQSRRPNTSFCFLDIRSPGLGDTAMYLCATTLATNQETQYFGPGTRLLVL.

This clonotype was seen at least ten times. The chain is built from TRBV4-2 and TRBJ2-5, with D perhaps TRBD1 (5 bases). Trimming removed 0 bases from V and 2 bases from J, with 10 bases in between. CDR3 size: 15 residues. The germline CDR1 and CDR2 sequences are LGHNA and YNFKEQ. Here the CDR3 reads CASSQENRKQETQYF. CDR3 nucleotides: TGTGCCAGCAGCCAAGAAAACAGGAAGCAAGAGACCCAGTACTTC.

This clonotype appeared many times. The gene calls are TRBV5-1 and TRBJ2-3, with D tentatively TRBD2 (5 bases). Trimming took 0 bases from V and 0 from J, leaving 11 bases between them. The CDR3 sequence is 16 residues long. CDR1 and CDR2 from the germline V gene are SGHRS and YFSETQ. In DNA form, the CDR3 reads TGCGCCAGCAGCTTGGTTTCCGGGGAAAGCACAGATACGCAGTATTTT. It is translated as CASSLVSGESTDTQYF.

This clonotype was seen many times. The V call is TRBV10-3, the J call TRBJ2-5, with 10 bases identical to TRBD2. The junction had 2 bases not matched to a gene; V was cut back by 8 bases and J by 2 bases. Germline V CDR1 and CDR2: ENHRY, SYGVKD. CDR3 length equals 13 residues. CDR3 coding DNA: TGTGCCATCCGGACTAGCGGACAAGAGACCCAGTACTTC. This sequence encodes CAIRTSGQETQYF.

The chain combines TRBV7-8 with TRBJ2-5; D gene uncertain. Trimming took off 2 bases at V and 5 bases at J, with 9 bases between the two ends. Germline assignment: CDR1 SGHVS and CDR2 FQNEAQ. The CDR3 loop spans 13 amino acids. CDR3: CASSLRMVETQYF. CDR3 coding DNA: TGTGCCAGCAGCTTAAGGATGGTTGAGACCCAGTACTTC.

There are a few counts of this clonotype. The chain recombines TRBV28 with TRBJ2-7, with 10 bases aligning to TRBD1. The length of the CDR3 is 13 residues. V lost 5 bases and J lost 8; bases outside the gene matches: 6. In germline, CDR1 is MDHEN, CDR2 SYDVKM. CDR3 bases: TGTGCCAGCAGTCAGGACAGGGGGGAGAAGCAGTACTTC. Amino acid sequence: CASSQDRGEKQYF.

This clonotype has at least ten counts. This chain joins TRBV20-1 and TRBJ1-3; weak D call: TRBD1 (6 bases). This CDR3 comprises 16 residues. V lost 6 bases and J lost 5, with 23 bases in between. CDR1 and CDR2 from the germline V gene are DFQATT and SNEGSKA (reference sequence). In nucleotides, the CDR3 is TGCAGTGCCACCAAGGACCCAGGGGATGGAAGAAACACCATATATTTT. Amino acids: CSATKDPGDGRNTIYF.

This clonotype has a count of ten or more. This sequence joins TRBV28 and TRBJ2-7; maybe TRBD2 (6 bases). CDR1 is MDHEN, CDR2 SYDVKM, per germline. The CDR3 is 13 amino acids. The CDR3 DNA is TGTGCTTACGGGGGTCGGAGCTCCTACGAGCAGTACTTC. It is translated as CAYGGRSSYEQYF. The full variable domain, rest sourced from reference TRBV28 and TRBJ2-7, is DVKVTQSSRYLVKRTGEKVFLECVQDMDHENMFWYRQDPGLGLRLIYFSYDVKMKEKGDIPEGYSVSREKKERFSLILESASTNQTSMYLCAYGGRSSYEQYFGPGTRLTVT.

The chain recombines TRBV5-5 with TRBJ2-1; D is possibly TRBD2 (5 bases). The CDR3 has 15 amino acids. Looked up from germline, CDR1 is SGHKS and CDR2 is YYEKEE (reference sequence). The V gene lost 0 bases and the J gene lost 2 bases, with 9 bases spanning the gap. The CDR3 coding sequence is TGTGCCAGCAGCTTGGGAGGGAGCGCCTACAATGAGCAGTTCTTC. Protein product: CASSLGGSAYNEQFF.

This clonotype appeared many times. The chain couples TRBV5-6 to TRBJ2-7; 11 bases align to TRBD2. The trim removed 5 bases at V and 5 bases at J, leaving 9 bases unmatched. The CDR3 spans 15 residues. Germline-derived CDR1 and CDR2 are SGHDT and YYEEEE. CDR3 in amino acids: CASRFSGRALNEQYF. The CDR3 DNA reads as TGTGCCAGCAGATTTAGCGGGAGGGCCCTCAACGAGCAGTACTTC.